The following is a TCR beta chain sequence with its context. This clonotype was counted a few times. Its antigen is currently not known. The sample holds no much larger clone one base away, and base qualities are not on file. The sample originates from a study of blood T cells in healthy people across ages (dated by TCRdb to between 2015 and 2017). About the investigation overall: In model experiments, roughly one uniquely barcoded TCR beta cDNA molecule per two T cells was captured by template switching. Using deep sequencing normalized with unique cDNA molecular identifiers, the study measured how TCR beta repertoire diversity changes with age. Four age groups were formed from the donors: young (average approximately 16 years), middle-aged (more than 35), aged (roughly 56) and long-lived (more than 75). The study analyzed two additional independent replicas of 1 million unique cDNA reads from the same blood draw for two donors, one aged 18 to 29 and one aged 80 or older. Results the study describes overall, beyond this receptor: Compared with the aged group, the long-lived group had more naive CD4+ T cells, fewer expanded clones and increased TCR diversity, suggesting age selection. As age increased, observed TCR beta diversity per million T cells dropped in a roughly linear way, and a significant reduction was already evident by age approximately 40. Total diversity estimates from one million sequenced T cells were considered lower bounds and underestimates. Conclusive comparison of naive and antigen-experienced compartments was prevented by the profiling of bulk unsorted PBMCs. The CMV infection status of donors was not known, potentially confounding age-related changes in expanded clonotypes. A strong correlation was found between observed TCR beta diversity and the percentage of naive T cells measured by flow cytometry.

Looking up the germline V gene (reference sequence) yields CDR1 LGHDT and CDR2 YNNKEL. The CDR3 runs 15 residues from the cysteine to the phenylalanine. CDR3 DNA only is kept here, 45 bases in frame from base 1. V drops 1 base and J drops 7 bases, leaving 15 bases in between. The donors were around 39 Caucasian individuals from Russia, aged 6 to 90 years, who were systemically healthy. Each donor gave about 9.8 milliliters of peripheral blood, drawn into EDTA-treated Vacutainer tubes. Ficoll-Paque density-gradient centrifugation was used to isolate PBMCs, with at least 6.5 million per sample. Total RNA was extracted from PBMCs with Trizol reagent, with at least 6 micrograms obtained per sample. The percentages of naive CD45RAhigh/CD27high T cells were determined by flow cytometry on a PBMC aliquot from every donor. Library creation used 5' RACE. Data came from an Illumina HiSeq 2500. A second roughly 6 to 11 cycle PCR used a sample-barcoded 5' primer and a J-beta primer mix. Each TCR beta cDNA molecule received a unique molecular identifier from a template-switch 5' adaptor carrying 12 random nucleotides. Each sample yielded at least 2.5 million CDR3-containing paired-end reads. All of the RNA was converted into first-strand cDNA using the Mint cDNA synthesis kit, with a TRBC-specific oligonucleotide serving as the primer. All cDNA was treated with uracil-DNA glycosylase and then went through a first 18-cycle PCR with the universal primers M1SS and BC2_uni_R. Regarding the original processing steps: Normalization of each sample was performed by random selection of 1 million high-quality reads, each carrying a distinct molecular identifier. Instead of being binned into consensus sequences, reads that shared molecular identifiers were thrown out. MiTCR, set to a Q25 quality threshold and the strictest error-elimination algorithm, was used for CDR3 identification, clonotype clustering and error correction. A nonparametric unseen species model with Euler transformation was used to estimate a lower bound on total TCR beta diversity. TCRdb trimmed public reads at Q25 via fastp, called clones via MiXCR and kept in-frame beta chains. Rows merge per CDR3 protein into single entries with the most common DNA and genes. TCRdb's processing, not the study's, gives the V and J calls here. The sample profile shows about 930,000 distinct CDR3 sequences; approximately 32% of them were found once. Clones ranked in the top ten supply about 9.4% of the sample.

These data were also reused for a study on T cells of mothers and their children. From the second report: Nine systemically healthy Caucasian individuals served as donors, namely three mothers together with their six children. cDNA synthesis consumed the entire amount of extracted RNA, loaded at approximately 1.6 ug RNA in each 15 ul reaction. Sample barcodes and 2-4 random nucleotides were added via the M1S primer in the second PCR. Over 8 million TCR beta CDR3 reads came from each mother, compared with 3.3 million or so reads from each child. Thymic selection shapes the output of TCR recombination in a similar way in related and unrelated pairs, and inherited differences have a minor effect. Related mother-child pairs always showed normalized repertoire overlap that was slightly higher than in unrelated mother-child pairs, though the difference was never significant. No persistent microchimeric T cell clones were detected, at a sensitivity of 90 to 100 clones per million clonotypes. Deep NGS was used in the study to compare the TCR beta repertoires of mothers and children and to look for features that separate related mother-child pairs from unrelated individuals. On average, the children were about 12 +/- 4 years old, while the mothers were about 38 +/- 4 years old. Libraries were sequenced on Illumina HiSeq 2000 with 100+100 nt paired-end reads after adapter ligation with NEBNext reagents. To avoid cross-contamination, the mother libraries and the child libraries were prepared a month apart and sequenced in separate runs. For each donor, somewhere between roughly 450,000 and 2,000,000 distinct TCR beta clonotypes were identified. Naive TCR beta clonotypes were estimated from low-frequency clonotypes matched to each donor's FACS-determined naive share, without sorting.

The source is a woman in her 40s in good health. The sequenced sample was blood. The V and J genes are TRBV3-1 and TRBJ2-3; 6 matching bases give a weak D call of TRBD2. The CDR3 sequence is CASSQAPGDPNTQYF. In nucleotide form, the sequence is TGTGCCAGCAGCCAAGCGCCGGGGGATCCGAATACGCAGTATTTT.